What follows are 15 T cell receptor beta chains derived from one specimen sequenced in a study of blood T cell repertoires in COVID-19. The assay was immunoSEQ multiplex PCR, and TCRdb's table has in-frame clones only and misses some. The sample includes 120,000 or so clones, over 75% of them seen just once. The specimen was peripheral blood. The receptors were gathered from a man between 50 and 59 years old with acute or convalescent COVID-19.

The chain couples TRBV7-9 to TRBJ2-6; D gene uncertain. V was trimmed by 1 base and J by 4 bases, leaving 11 bases between them. CDR1 and CDR2 from the germline V gene are SEHNR and FQNEAQ (reference sequence). The CDR3 extends over 16 amino acids. CDR3 bases: TGTGCCAGCAGCTTAGTAACTCCACCAGGGGCCAACGTCCTGACTTTC. Encoded protein: CASSLVTPPGANVLTF.

This clone was observed once. The chain combines TRBV7-6 with TRBJ2-1; 9 bases line up with TRBD2. Germline trimming cut 5 bases from V and 0 bases from J; bases unmatched to any gene: 8. The V gene's germline CDR1 is SGHVS and CDR2 FNYEAQ. This CDR3 spans 17 amino acids. CDR3 coding DNA: TGTGCCAGCAGCCAATTAAGTAGCGGGAGCTCCTACAATGAGCAGTTCTTC. Protein: CASSQLSSGSSYNEQFF.

In its sample, this clone was seen a few times. The V call is TRBV6-6, the J call TRBJ2-7, with TRBD2 identical over 7 bases. The CDR3 runs 15 residues. V lost 2 bases to trimming and J lost 5 bases; unmatched junction nucleotides: 9. The germline gives CDR1 MNHNY, CDR2 SVGAGI (reference sequence). DNA for the CDR3: TGTGCCAGCAGTTACGGGGGGGAGAGAGTGAACGAGCAGTACTTC. Translating gives CASSYGGERVNEQYF.

This clone occurred once. The chain joins TRBV5-4 to TRBJ2-1, with 13 bases identical to TRBD2. Unmatched junction bases numbered 9, after V lost 2 bases and J lost 7 bases. This CDR3 is built from 17 residues. CDR1 and CDR2 (germline): SGHNT, YYREEE (reference sequence). CDR3 loop: CASSLQTSGRIGNEQFF. The CDR3 nucleotides are TGTGCCAGCAGCTTACAGACTAGCGGGAGGATCGGGAATGAGCAGTTCTTC.

V gene TRBV2 combines with J gene TRBJ2-7; maybe TRBD1 (5 bases). Trimming took 7 bases from V and 1 from J, leaving 8 bases between them. Per germline, CDR1 SNHLY and CDR2 FYNNEI. The CDR3 extends over 12 amino acids. CDR3 residues: CASTAGSYEQYF. The CDR3 bases are TGTGCCAGCACGGCAGGGTCCTACGAGCAGTACTTC. Supplemented by reference TRBV2 and TRBJ2-7, the full variable domain reads EPEVTQTPSHQVTQMGQEVILRCVPISNHLYFYWYRQILGQKVEFLVSFYNNEISEKSEIFDDQFSVERPDGSNFTLKIRSTKLEDSAMYFCASTAGSYEQYFGPGTRLTVT.

The V and J genes are TRBV11-2 and TRBJ1-3, with D uncertain. The CDR3 loop spans 13 amino acids. V lost 4 bases, J lost 9 bases, and 13 bases lay in between. Germline lookup yields CDR1 SGHAT and CDR2 FQNNGV. The CDR3 loop reads CASSSRVDSTIYF. In DNA, the CDR3 is TGTGCCAGCAGCTCCCGCGTCGATAGCACCATATATTTT.

In this sample, this clone turned up a few times. The chain combines TRBV19 with TRBJ1-2; 9 nucleotides match TRBD1. The CDR3 is 15 amino acids. After removal of 0 bases from V and 6 bases from J, the junction contained 5 bases not matched to a gene. The germline gives CDR1 LNHDA, CDR2 SQIVND (reference sequence). CDR3 amino acids: CASSIDRTGDHGYTF. As DNA, the CDR3 is TGTGCCAGTAGTATAGACCGGACAGGGGACCATGGCTACACCTTC.

The rearrangement joins TRBV3-1 (or the pseudogene TRBV3-2) to TRBJ2-1; TRBD2 matches at 14 bases. The CDR3 spans 16 residues. Losses at the gene ends were 1 base for V and 9 bases for J; bases not matched to a gene: 5. Germline values: CDR1 LGHDT, CDR2 YNNKEL (reference sequence). The CDR3 coding sequence is TGTGCCAGCAGCCAAGCGGGACTAGCGGGAGAGTTTGAGCAGTTCTTC. This translates into CASSQAGLAGEFEQFF.

The V and J genes are TRBV20-1 and TRBJ2-1; unclear D gene. The V gene lost 3 bases and the J gene lost 2 bases, with 11 bases spanning the gap. Germline CDR1 reads DFQATT; CDR2 reads SNEGSKA (reference sequence). The CDR3 is 14 amino acids. CDR3 coding DNA: TGCAGTGCTAGTGCACGGGTGCCCTACAATGAGCAGTTCTTC. It is translated as CSASARVPYNEQFF.

The chain is built from TRBV18 and TRBJ2-5, with 7 nucleotides matching TRBD2. CDR3 length: 15 amino acids. V gave up 1 base and J gave up 2 bases; unmatched junction bases: 4. Germline V gives CDR1 KGHSH, CDR2 LQKENI. In DNA form, the CDR3 reads TGTGCCAGCTCACCACGGGGGGGTAGTCAAGAGACCCAGTACTTC. Its translation: CASSPRGGSQETQYF.

The J gene is TRBJ1-6, the V gene TRBV5-1; D may be TRBD1 (5 bases). Germline CDR1 and CDR2: SGHRS and YFSETQ. The ends were cut back, 0 bases at V and 7 bases at J, with 14 bases in the middle. The CDR3 has 16 residues. As DNA, the CDR3 is TGCGCCAGCAGCTTGGTCCCCAGTGGGGCGAATTCACCCCTCCACTTT. It is translated as CASSLVPSGANSPLHF.

The chain links TRBV19 to TRBJ2-7; 11 nucleotides match TRBD1. The germline V gene encodes CDR1 LNHDA and CDR2 SQIVND (reference sequence). V shed 7 bases and J 5 bases; nucleotides not matched to a gene: 10. CDR3 length equals 15 residues. The CDR3 bases are TGTGCCAGTACCCCTCGGACAGGGGGCCGCAACGAGCAGTACTTC. Its protein is CASTPRTGGRNEQYF.

The chain joins TRBV6-6 to TRBJ2-7, with 7 bases that match TRBD1. The CDR3 has 12 amino acids. The V gene's germline CDR1 is MNHNY and CDR2 SVGAGI (reference sequence). Losses at the gene ends were 2 bases for V and 6 bases for J; bases not matched to a gene: 1. CDR3 sequence: CASSYGQVEQYF. DNA of the CDR3: TGTGCCAGCAGTTACGGACAGGTCGAGCAGTACTTC.

The chain uses TRBV28 and TRBJ2-4; a weak D match, TRBD2 (5 bases). V was trimmed by 3 bases and J by 5 bases, leaving 5 bases between them. This CDR3 has 12 residues. Per germline, CDR1 MDHEN and CDR2 SYDVKM. CDR3 coding DNA: TGTGCCAGCAGTTTGAGGGAAAACATTCAGTACTTC. This sequence encodes CASSLRENIQYF.

The CDR3 loop reads CASSLGLLAGVGNEQFF. In DNA form, the CDR3 reads TGTGCCAGCAGCTTAGGCCTACTAGCGGGAGTGGGGAATGAGCAGTTCTTC. V usage is TRBV7-2 and J usage is TRBJ2-1; 11 nucleotides align to TRBD2. Trimming removed 1 base from V and 7 bases from J; junction bases left unmatched: 9. From germline, CDR1 is SGHTA and CDR2 FQGNSA. The CDR3 loop spans 17 amino acids.